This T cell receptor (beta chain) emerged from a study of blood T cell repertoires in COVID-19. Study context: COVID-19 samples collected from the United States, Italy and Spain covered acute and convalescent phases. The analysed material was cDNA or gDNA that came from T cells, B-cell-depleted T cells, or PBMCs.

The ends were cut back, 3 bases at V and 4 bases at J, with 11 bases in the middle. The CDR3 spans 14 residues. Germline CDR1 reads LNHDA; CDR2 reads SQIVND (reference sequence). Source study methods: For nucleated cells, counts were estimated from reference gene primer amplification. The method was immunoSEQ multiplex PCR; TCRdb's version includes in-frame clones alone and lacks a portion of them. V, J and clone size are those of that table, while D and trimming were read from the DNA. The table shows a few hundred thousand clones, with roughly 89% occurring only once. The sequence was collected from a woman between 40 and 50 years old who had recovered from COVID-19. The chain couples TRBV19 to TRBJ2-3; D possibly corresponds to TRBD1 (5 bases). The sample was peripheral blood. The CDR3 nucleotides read TGTGCCAGTAGTATCGAGGACACTGCAGATACGCAGTATTTT. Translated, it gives CASSIEDTADTQYF.